Listed below are T cell receptor beta chains from one sample, sequenced in a study of blood T cell repertoires in COVID-19. Data came from immunoSEQ multiplex PCR; TCRdb stores just in-frame clones and leaves some out. The repertoire holds approximately 120,000 clones, with approximately 83% as singletons. Sequencing was carried out using peripheral blood. These receptors were collected from a woman aged 45-59 years who had recovered from COVID-19. Each CDR3 is given with its conserved first and last residue. The D gene is left open where the match is weak. Only some rows state a clone size, as once, few, many or a class for expanded clones.

CASSSGLAGRNEQFF	TGTGCCAGCAGCTCAGGACTAGCGGGAAGGAATGAGCAGTTCTTC	-	TRBD2	TRBJ2-1	TRBV5-6
CASSKGAVETQYF	TGTGCCAGTAGTAAGGGGGCCGTGGAGACCCAGTACTTC	-	TRBD1	TRBJ2-5	TRBV19
CASSLVGGSGANVLTF	TGCGCCAGCAGCTTAGTAGGGGGCTCTGGGGCCAACGTCCTGACTTTC	once	-	TRBJ2-6	TRBV5-1
CASSLALNLGRGTGEQFF	TGTGCCAGCAGCTTAGCCCTAAACTTGGGCAGGGGAACCGGTGAGCAGTTCTTC	once	-	TRBJ2-1	TRBV11-2
CASSATNNEKLFF	TGCGCCAGCAGTGCTACGAATAATGAAAAACTGTTTTTT	-	-	TRBJ1-4	TRBV10-2
CASSQDLERGSYEQYF	TGTGCCAGCAGCCAAGATCTGGAAAGGGGGAGCTACGAGCAGTACTTC	-	-	TRBJ2-7	TRBV3-1/TRBV3-2
CASSRGLLSSGVSYNEQFF	TGCGCCAGCAGCCGGGGGCTGCTTTCTAGCGGGGTTTCCTACAATGAGCAGTTCTTC	-	TRBD2	TRBJ2-1	TRBV4-1
CAWSAGTGNTDTQYF	TGTGCCTGGAGCGCCGGGACAGGGAACACAGATACGCAGTATTTT	-	TRBD1	TRBJ2-3	TRBV30
CASSTGGQPQHF	TGTGCCAGCAGTACAGGGGGTCAGCCCCAGCATTTT	-	TRBD1	TRBJ1-5	TRBV27
CASSSFDRGNTEAFF	TGTGCCAGCAGCTCCTTCGACAGGGGGAACACTGAAGCTTTCTTT	-	TRBD1	TRBJ1-1	TRBV11-2
CASSLYGTSGPYEQYF	TGTGCCAGCAGTCTTTACGGGACTAGCGGACCCTACGAGCAGTACTTC	-	TRBD2	TRBJ2-7	TRBV6-6
CASSLDAGRPVEQYF	TGTGCCAGCAGCTTGGACGCGGGTAGACCCGTAGAGCAGTACTTC	-	-	TRBJ2-7	TRBV5-5
CASSPRTKLSTEAFF	TGTGCCAGCAGCCCTCGGACAAAGTTGAGCACTGAAGCTTTCTTT	-	-	TRBJ1-1	TRBV7-8
CASGLGSLSSYNEQFF	TGTGCTAGTGGTTTGGGCTCTCTATCCTCCTACAATGAGCAGTTCTTC	-	-	TRBJ2-1	TRBV12-5
CASGRDVAYEQYF	TGTGCGAGCGGGAGAGACGTAGCCTACGAGCAGTACTTC	-	TRBD2	TRBJ2-7	TRBV11-2
CASSSPDSSNYGYTF	TGTGCCAGCAGTTCCCCGGACAGCTCTAACTATGGCTACACCTTC	-	-	TRBJ1-2	TRBV6-2/TRBV6-3
CASSLLAGGYNEQFF	TGTGCCAGCAGCTTGTTAGCGGGGGGTTACAATGAGCAGTTCTTC	-	TRBD2	TRBJ2-1	TRBV7-9
CASSDSRVNYGYTF	TGTGCCAGCAGTGACTCTAGAGTTAACTATGGCTACACCTTC	-	-	TRBJ1-2	TRBV6-4
CASSGITSGGIQYEQYF	TGTGCCAGCAGTGGGATAACTAGCGGGGGGATTCAGTACGAGCAGTACTTC	-	TRBD2	TRBJ2-7	TRBV2
CASSKKVQGSRAYEQYF	TGTGCCAGCAGCAAAAAGGTCCAGGGAAGTAGGGCCTACGAGCAGTACTTC	-	-	TRBJ2-7	TRBV21-1